These 15 T cell receptor beta chains were all obtained from the same sample, sequenced in a study of cytomegalovirus exposure and HLA in healthy donors. 60 Vbeta and 13 Jbeta primers were used in PCR. TCRdb's copy holds only in-frame clones and misses some; the assay was immunoSEQ multiplex PCR. Of more than 90,000 clones in the sample, 60% to 80% were seen once. The sample comprised PBMCs. Receptors originate from a man between 45 and 60 years old in good health and CMV-seropositive.

The V call is TRBV27, the J call TRBJ2-1; 8 bases match TRBD1. CDR1 MNHEY and CDR2 SMNVEV come from the germline V gene (reference sequence). This CDR3 contains 17 residues. J gave up 0 bases and V 6 bases, and 10 bases lay outside the gene matches. The CDR3 here is CASRHGTGSSSYNEQFF. DNA of the CDR3: TGTGCCAGCAGGCACGGGACAGGATCAAGCTCCTACAATGAGCAGTTCTTC.

The chain employs TRBV6-5 and TRBJ2-7; tentatively, D is TRBD1 (5 bases). Trimming removed 4 bases from V and 0 bases from J, with 7 bases in between. The CDR3 loop spans 13 amino acids. CDR1 is MNHEY, CDR2 SVGAGI, per germline. CDR3 sequence: CASSSTVSYEQYF. CDR3 sequence (DNA): TGTGCCAGCAGTTCGACAGTCTCCTACGAGCAGTACTTC.

The V and J genes are TRBV7-2 and TRBJ1-3; D remains ambiguous. The germline V gene has CDR1 SGHTA and CDR2 FQGNSA. The ends were cut back, 1 base at V and 4 bases at J, with 14 bases in the middle. The CDR3 is 16 residues long. CDR3 region: CASSLDRTLGGNTIYF. CDR3 nucleotides: TGTGCCAGCAGCTTAGATCGGACTCTAGGAGGAAACACCATATATTTT.

The V gene is TRBV7-2, the J gene TRBJ2-5; possible D gene TRBD2, 6 bases. Germline V CDR1 and CDR2: SGHTA, FQGNSA. V lost 2 bases to trimming and J lost 2 bases, with 18 bases between them. The CDR3 is 17 amino acids. The CDR3 coding sequence is TGTGCCAGCAGCTTATGGTTTGGTGGGAGGCCTCAAGAGACCCAGTACTTC. Protein product: CASSLWFGGRPQETQYF. The complete variable domain, with remaining parts taken from reference TRBV7-2 and TRBJ2-5, reads GAGVSQSPSNKVTEKGKDVELRCDPISGHTALYWYRQSLGQGLEFLIYFQGNSAPDKSGLPSDRFSAERTGGSVSTLTIQRTQQEDSAVYLCASSLWFGGRPQETQYFGPGTRLLVL.

The V gene is TRBV11-3, the J gene TRBJ2-6; the D is unclear. Trimming removed 5 bases from V and 0 bases from J, with 5 bases in between. The CDR3 runs to 14 residues. From germline, CDR1 is SGHNT and CDR2 YENEEA. The CDR3 bases are TGTGCCAGCAGCCGAGACTCTGGGGCCAACGTCCTGACTTTC. Its protein product is CASSRDSGANVLTF.

The gene calls are TRBV21-1 and TRBJ1-2; no check of the table's D call, TRBD1, against the DNA was made. TRBV21-1 is a pseudogene locus. The length of the CDR3 is 15 residues. DNA for the CDR3: TGTGCCAGCAGCCCCCGGGACAGGGGGAAGGGTGGCTACACCTTC. It encodes CASSPRDRGKGGYTF.

This sequence joins TRBV7-9 and TRBJ2-7; 7 bases agree with TRBD2. Germline assignment: CDR1 SEHNR and CDR2 FQNEAQ (reference sequence). The CDR3 totals 14 residues. With 2 bases clipped from V and 4 bases from J, the junction kept 5 bases outside the gene matches. The CDR3 DNA is TGTGCCAGCAGCTTAACGGGAGGTAGATACGAGCAGTACTTC. It specifies CASSLTGGRYEQYF.

The chain is built from TRBV11-3 and TRBJ2-1; D is unclear. CDR3 length equals 16 residues. V lost 0 bases and J lost 3, with 12 bases in between. Germline CDR1 is SGHNT and CDR2 is YENEEA. CDR3 bases: TGTGCCAGCAGCTTAGATTCCAGCGTCGGCTACAATGAGCAGTTCTTC. Protein: CASSLDSSVGYNEQFF. Based on the CDR3 plus reference TRBV11-3 and TRBJ2-1, the full variable domain is EAGVVQSPRYKIIEKKQPVAFWCNPISGHNTLYWYLQNLGQGPELLIRYENEEAVDDSQLPKDRFSAERLKGVDSTLKIQPAELGDSAVYLCASSLDSSVGYNEQFFGPGTRLTVL.

V is TRBV25-1 and J is TRBJ2-3, with D maybe TRBD2 (5 bases). CDR1 and CDR2 from the germline V gene are MGHDK and SYGVNS. CDR3 length: 13 amino acids. V dropped 4 bases and J dropped 5 bases, with 10 bases sitting between them. The DNA for the CDR3 is TGTGCCAGCAGTGTCCCAGGAGGAGATACGCAGTATTTT. Encoded protein: CASSVPGGDTQYF.

CDR3: CATGTDQETQYF. The CDR3, as DNA: TGTGCCACCGGGACAGACCAAGAGACCCAGTACTTC. V and J are TRBV10-3 and TRBJ2-5; 7 bases fit TRBD1. The CDR3 contains 12 residues. Germline V gene sequence: CDR1 ENHRY, CDR2 SYGVKD. The junction had 2 bases not matched to a gene; V was cut back by 10 bases and J by 0 bases.

This clone was counted only a few times. The genes are TRBV7-6 and TRBJ2-1, with TRBD2 matching over 11 bases. With 3 bases clipped from V and 4 bases from J, the junction kept 5 bases outside the gene matches. The CDR3 is 16 amino acids. CDR1 and CDR2 (germline): SGHVS, FNYEAQ. The CDR3 nucleotides read TGTGCCAGCAGCTTCCTACTAGCGGGAGATTACAATGAGCAGTTCTTC. The encoded protein is CASSFLLAGDYNEQFF. The whole variable domain, filled in from reference TRBV7-6 and TRBJ2-1, reads GAGVSQSPRYKVTKRGQDVALRCDPISGHVSLYWYRQALGQGPEFLTYFNYEAQQDKSGLPNDRFSAERPEGSISTLTIQRTEQRDSAMYRCASSFLLAGDYNEQFFGPGTRLTVL.

The chain has TRBV7-9 and TRBJ1-1; D gene unclear. The length of the CDR3 is 15 residues. The germline V and J ends were trimmed by 5 bases and 1 base, with 14 bases remaining between them. In germline, CDR1 is SEHNR, CDR2 FQNEAQ (reference sequence). CDR3 region: CASSRMGSANTEAFF. CDR3 in DNA: TGTGCCAGCAGCCGAATGGGGAGCGCGAACACTGAAGCTTTCTTT.

This rearrangement joins TRBV20-1 to TRBJ2-2; D is unclear. The CDR3 runs 10 residues. The ends were cut back, 6 bases at V and 6 bases at J, with 5 bases in the middle. Germline V gene lookup returns CDR1 DFQATT and CDR2 SNEGSKA (reference sequence). This CDR3 is CSAPAGELFF. The CDR3, as DNA: TGCAGTGCCCCGGCCGGGGAGCTGTTTTTT.

This chain uses TRBV5-6 with TRBJ2-5; D uncertain. This CDR3 has 13 amino acids. The V end lost 4 bases, the J end lost 0 bases, and 7 bases lay between the germline ends. Germline V CDR1 and CDR2: SGHDT, YYEEEE. The DNA of the CDR3 is TGTGCCAGCAGCATCCGCGACCAAGAGACCCAGTACTTC. Translated, it gives CASSIRDQETQYF.

In this sample, this clone turned up once. The chain recombines TRBV6-1 with TRBJ2-7; TRBD2 agrees at 7 bases. Losses at the gene ends were 1 base for V and 3 bases for J; bases not matched to a gene: 6. CDR1 is MNHNS and CDR2 is SASEGT in the germline V gene. The CDR3 runs 15 residues. CDR3 sequence: CASSEGGGLFYEQYF. CDR3 DNA sequence: TGTGCCAGCAGTGAAGGGGGGGGACTCTTCTACGAGCAGTACTTC.